This T cell receptor beta chain was sequenced in a study of T cells after yellow fever vaccination. TCRdb analysed the 5' RACE reads with MiXCR anew, one entry per CDR3 protein. Of around 320,000 distinct CDR3 sequences in the sample, about 10% were seen once. The trim removed 4 bases at V and 5 bases at J, leaving 5 bases unmatched. This CDR3 region has 13 residues. CDR1 is SGHKS and CDR2 is YYEKEE in the germline V gene (reference sequence). The chain employs TRBV5-5 and TRBJ2-5; 7 bases agree with TRBD1. This material consisted of CD4+ T cells sorted from PBMCs, taken 45 days after the yellow fever booster vaccination. The TCR was taken from a man younger than 35 who received the YFV17D yellow fever vaccine. The CDR3 nucleotides are TGTGCCAGCAGCACCACAGGGGTGGAGACCCAGTACTTC. Amino acids: CASSTTGVETQYF.